The table lists the clone carrying this TCR beta chain with a few counts. This sample stems from a study of shared clonotypes between healthy human individuals. The data were produced by immunoSEQ multiplex PCR, yet TCRdb's version contains in-frame clones alone and is incomplete. This table holds millions of clones, more than 90% found once. This clonotype was sampled from a young man in good health. Sequenced sample: naive CD4+ T cells sorted from blood. Subset: CD45RA+ positively selected.

The CDR3 protein is CASSIGTGDPYEQYF. Written as DNA, the CDR3 is TGCGCCAGCAGCATCGGGACAGGGGATCCCTACGAGCAGTACTTC. This sequence joins TRBV5-1 and TRBJ2-7, with TRBD1 matching over 10 bases. CDR3 length: 15 amino acids. The junction had 6 bases not matched to a gene; V was cut back by 4 bases and J by 2 bases. In germline, CDR1 is SGHRS, CDR2 YFSETQ.